This section outlines one T cell receptor beta chain sequence together with its context. The sample originates from a study of blood T cell repertoires in COVID-19. About the research overall: Sites across the United States, Italy and Spain contributed samples from acute and convalescent COVID-19. In each case, the material was cDNA or gDNA derived from T cells, B-cell-depleted T cells, or PBMCs.

Looked up from germline, CDR1 is ENHRY and CDR2 is SYGVKD. Trimming shortened V by 6 bases and J by 8 bases, and 11 bases separated the two germline ends. CDR3 length: 13 residues. Method: immunoSEQ multiplex PCR; TCRdb's copy keeps in-frame clones and lacks some. The sample consists of some 220,000 clones, about 80% of them appearing once. This receptor was taken from an older woman with acute or convalescent COVID-19. The chain has TRBV10-3 and TRBJ1-6; no clear D gene. Sequenced sample: peripheral blood. CDR3 in amino acids: CAIRGSPDSPLHF. In DNA form, the CDR3 reads TGTGCCATCAGGGGCTCACCGGATTCACCCCTCCACTTT.